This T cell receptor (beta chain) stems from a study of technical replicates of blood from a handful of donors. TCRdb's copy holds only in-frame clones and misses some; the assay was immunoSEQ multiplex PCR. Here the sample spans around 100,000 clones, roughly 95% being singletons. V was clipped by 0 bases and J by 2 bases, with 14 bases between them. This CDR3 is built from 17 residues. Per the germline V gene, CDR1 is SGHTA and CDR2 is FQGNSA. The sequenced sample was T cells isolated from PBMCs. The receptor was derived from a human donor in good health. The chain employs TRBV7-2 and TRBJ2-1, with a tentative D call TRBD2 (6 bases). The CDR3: CASSLAIGSGAYNEQFF. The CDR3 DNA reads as TGTGCCAGCAGCTTAGCGATAGGTAGCGGAGCCTACAATGAGCAGTTCTTC.